This T cell receptor beta chain was recorded in a study of blood T cell repertoires in COVID-19. This CDR3 comprises 14 residues. V was cut by 2 bases and J by 2 bases, with 10 bases left in between. The germline CDR1 and CDR2 sequences are SEHNR and FQNEAQ (reference sequence). Measured with immunoSEQ multiplex PCR; TCRdb has only the in-frame clones, and not every one. The data show over 200,000 clones, about nine tenths seen once. The sequencing input was PBMCs or T cells enriched from blood (not recorded which). J is TRBJ2-7 and V is TRBV7-9, with D hard to call. This clonotype was sampled from a young man who had recovered from COVID-19. The CDR3 reads CASSLNVLPYEQYF. CDR3 nucleotides: TGTGCCAGCAGCTTAAATGTTCTCCCCTACGAGCAGTACTTC.